These T cell receptor beta chains were read from a single sample in a study of blood T cell repertoires in COVID-19. Clones were sequenced by immunoSEQ multiplex PCR, and TCRdb holds only the in-frame ones, with some missing. Of hundreds of thousands of clones in the sample, around 90% were seen once. The sequenced sample was peripheral blood. These receptors all come from a man aged 18 to 29 with active or convalescent COVID-19. The CDR3 runs from the conserved cysteine through the conserved F or W. Fields, in order: J gene, D gene, V gene, clone size, CDR3 protein, CDR3 DNA. D genes are given only for firm matches. The size field is filled for only some rows; it gives once, few, many or a size class.

j_call: TRBJ2-5; d_call: -; v_call: TRBV4-2; clone_size: -; cdr3_aa: CASSQPGDQETQYF; cdr3_nt: TGTGCCAGCAGCCAACCGGGAGACCAAGAGACCCAGTACTTC
j_call: TRBJ1-5; d_call: TRBD1; v_call: TRBV7-2; clone_size: -; cdr3_aa: CASQSRQGSNQPQHF; cdr3_nt: TGTGCCAGCCAATCCCGACAGGGATCCAATCAGCCCCAGCATTTT
j_call: TRBJ1-1; d_call: -; v_call: TRBV4-3; clone_size: -; cdr3_aa: CASSQNKEGMNTEAFF; cdr3_nt: TGCGCCAGCAGCCAAAACAAGGAGGGGATGAACACTGAAGCTTTCTTT
j_call: TRBJ1-2; d_call: TRBD1; v_call: TRBV5-1; clone_size: -; cdr3_aa: CASTSGQGFFGYTF; cdr3_nt: TGCGCCAGCACTTCGGGACAGGGTTTTTTTGGCTACACCTTC
j_call: TRBJ1-1; d_call: -; v_call: TRBV6-5; clone_size: -; cdr3_aa: CASRFRVGNTEAFF; cdr3_nt: TGTGCCAGCAGGTTCAGGGTTGGCAACACTGAAGCTTTCTTT
j_call: TRBJ2-1; d_call: -; v_call: TRBV6-5; clone_size: -; cdr3_aa: CASTLRANNEQFF; cdr3_nt: TGTGCCAGCACCTTGAGGGCCAACAATGAGCAGTTCTTC
j_call: TRBJ2-1; d_call: -; v_call: TRBV19; clone_size: few; cdr3_aa: CASSLRRQGRVNEQFF; cdr3_nt: TGTGCCAGTAGCCTGAGACGGCAGGGGAGGGTCAATGAGCAGTTCTTC
j_call: TRBJ1-6; d_call: -; v_call: TRBV6-1; clone_size: -; cdr3_aa: CASSHREDNSPLHF; cdr3_nt: TGTGCCAGCAGTCACCGGGAGGATAATTCACCCCTCCACTTT
j_call: TRBJ2-1; d_call: TRBD2; v_call: TRBV27; clone_size: -; cdr3_aa: CASSSLSGAYNEQFF; cdr3_nt: TGTGCCAGCAGTTCACTTAGCGGGGCATACAATGAGCAGTTCTTC
j_call: TRBJ2-2; d_call: -; v_call: TRBV27; clone_size: -; cdr3_aa: CASSLYRVTGELFF; cdr3_nt: TGTGCCAGCAGTTTATACCGGGTAACGGGGGAGCTGTTTTTT
j_call: TRBJ1-1; d_call: TRBD1; v_call: TRBV6-2/TRBV6-3; clone_size: -; cdr3_aa: CASSRIGTGYTEAFF; cdr3_nt: TGTGCCAGCAGCCGCATCGGGACAGGTTACACTGAAGCTTTCTTT
j_call: TRBJ1-1; d_call: -; v_call: TRBV2; clone_size: -; cdr3_aa: CASSRQAQRTEAFF; cdr3_nt: TGTGCCAGCAGCCGACAGGCCCAGAGGACTGAAGCTTTCTTT
j_call: TRBJ2-3; d_call: TRBD2; v_call: TRBV7-2; clone_size: -; cdr3_aa: CASSLTSGGAKDTQYF; cdr3_nt: TGTGCCAGCAGCTTAACTAGCGGGGGGGCAAAAGATACGCAGTATTTT
j_call: TRBJ2-1; d_call: -; v_call: TRBV5-1; clone_size: -; cdr3_aa: CASSLARSTHIFSYNEQFF; cdr3_nt: TGCGCCAGCAGCTTGGCGAGGAGTACCCACATCTTCTCCTACAATGAGCAGTTCTTC
j_call: TRBJ1-2; d_call: TRBD1; v_call: TRBV5-1; clone_size: -; cdr3_aa: CASSFGQGNLYGYTF; cdr3_nt: TGCGCCAGCAGCTTTGGACAGGGAAACCTTTATGGCTACACCTTC
j_call: TRBJ2-1; d_call: TRBD2; v_call: TRBV6-5; clone_size: -; cdr3_aa: CASSYGTSGGYNEQFF; cdr3_nt: TGTGCCAGCAGTTACGGGACTAGCGGGGGATACAATGAGCAGTTCTTC
j_call: TRBJ1-3; d_call: -; v_call: TRBV30; clone_size: few; cdr3_aa: CAWKKAGNTIYF; cdr3_nt: TGTGCCTGGAAAAAAGCCGGAAACACCATATATTTT
j_call: TRBJ2-2; d_call: -; v_call: TRBV5-1; clone_size: -; cdr3_aa: CASSRLRATGELFF; cdr3_nt: TGCGCCAGCAGCCGTCTGCGGGCCACCGGGGAGCTGTTTTTT
j_call: TRBJ2-1; d_call: -; v_call: TRBV29-1; clone_size: -; cdr3_aa: CSADRDLAHEQFF; cdr3_nt: TGCAGCGCCGACCGGGACTTGGCCCATGAGCAGTTCTTC
j_call: TRBJ1-6; d_call: -; v_call: TRBV19; clone_size: -; cdr3_aa: CASSADTGILNSPLHF; cdr3_nt: TGTGCCAGTAGTGCAGATACAGGTATCCTCAATTCACCCCTCCACTTT
j_call: TRBJ1-2; d_call: -; v_call: TRBV6-6; clone_size: -; cdr3_aa: CASSPGPNYGYTF; cdr3_nt: TGTGCCAGCAGTCCGGGTCCTAACTATGGCTACACCTTC
j_call: TRBJ2-2; d_call: -; v_call: TRBV10-3; clone_size: once; cdr3_aa: CAISKGTSGELFF; cdr3_nt: TGTGCCATCAGCAAAGGGACATCCGGGGAGCTGTTTTTT
j_call: TRBJ1-4; d_call: -; v_call: TRBV5-1; clone_size: -; cdr3_aa: CASRVDSTNEKLFF; cdr3_nt: TGCGCCAGCAGAGTAGACAGTACTAATGAAAAACTGTTTTTT
j_call: TRBJ1-1; d_call: -; v_call: TRBV9; clone_size: -; cdr3_aa: CASSVGAQNTEAFF; cdr3_nt: TGTGCCAGCAGCGTAGGGGCACAGAACACTGAAGCTTTCTTT
j_call: TRBJ2-4; d_call: -; v_call: TRBV4-1; clone_size: -; cdr3_aa: CASSQEFMTGVSDIQYF; cdr3_nt: TGCGCCAGCAGCCAAGAATTCATGACGGGAGTGTCGGACATTCAGTACTTC
j_call: TRBJ2-1; d_call: TRBD1; v_call: TRBV5-1; clone_size: once; cdr3_aa: CASRWTGADEQFF; cdr3_nt: TGCGCCAGCAGGTGGACAGGGGCTGATGAGCAGTTCTTC
j_call: TRBJ2-4; d_call: -; v_call: TRBV28; clone_size: -; cdr3_aa: CASSLGQIAKNIQYF; cdr3_nt: TGTGCCAGCAGTTTAGGGCAGATAGCCAAAAACATTCAGTACTTC
j_call: TRBJ1-1; d_call: -; v_call: TRBV5-6; clone_size: -; cdr3_aa: CASTSALNTEAFF; cdr3_nt: TGTGCCAGCACTTCCGCGCTAAACACTGAAGCTTTCTTT
j_call: TRBJ2-5; d_call: TRBD2; v_call: TRBV27; clone_size: -; cdr3_aa: CASSLLAGGQETQYF; cdr3_nt: TGTGCCAGCAGTTTACTAGCGGGGGGACAAGAGACCCAGTACTTC
j_call: TRBJ2-3; d_call: TRBD2; v_call: TRBV5-1; clone_size: -; cdr3_aa: CASTRTSGNTDTQYF; cdr3_nt: TGCGCCAGCACAAGGACTAGCGGAAACACAGATACGCAGTATTTT
j_call: TRBJ1-4; d_call: TRBD1; v_call: TRBV5-5; clone_size: -; cdr3_aa: CASRMTGNEKLFF; cdr3_nt: TGTGCCAGCAGGATGACAGGGAATGAAAAACTGTTTTTT
j_call: TRBJ2-5; d_call: TRBD2; v_call: TRBV9; clone_size: -; cdr3_aa: CASSVGSGLAGETQYF; cdr3_nt: TGTGCCAGCAGCGTAGGTAGTGGACTAGCGGGAGAGACCCAGTACTTC
j_call: TRBJ1-2; d_call: -; v_call: TRBV20-1; clone_size: -; cdr3_aa: CSARRVSYTF; cdr3_nt: TGCAGTGCTCGCAGGGTTAGCTACACCTTC
j_call: TRBJ1-1; d_call: TRBD1; v_call: TRBV6-4; clone_size: -; cdr3_aa: CASRAGQANTEAFF; cdr3_nt: TGTGCCAGCAGGGCAGGACAGGCGAACACTGAAGCTTTCTTT
j_call: TRBJ1-2; d_call: -; v_call: TRBV15; clone_size: once; cdr3_aa: CATSADSRGYTF; cdr3_nt: TGTGCCACCAGCGCGGACAGCCGGGGCTACACCTTC
j_call: TRBJ2-1; d_call: TRBD2; v_call: TRBV7-9; clone_size: -; cdr3_aa: CASSIRTSGGGEQFF; cdr3_nt: TGTGCCAGCAGCATCCGGACTAGCGGGGGCGGTGAGCAGTTCTTC
j_call: TRBJ1-5; d_call: -; v_call: TRBV7-8; clone_size: -; cdr3_aa: CASSLTVSANQPQHF; cdr3_nt: TGTGCCAGCAGCTTAACGGTTTCCGCTAATCAGCCCCAGCATTTT
j_call: TRBJ1-1; d_call: -; v_call: TRBV30; clone_size: -; cdr3_aa: CAWGPVAFF; cdr3_nt: TGTGCCTGGGGTCCCGTGGCTTTCTTT
j_call: TRBJ2-2; d_call: TRBD2; v_call: TRBV9; clone_size: -; cdr3_aa: CASSTTSGGATGELFF; cdr3_nt: TGTGCCAGCAGCACGACTAGCGGGGGGGCCACCGGGGAGCTGTTTTTT
j_call: TRBJ1-2; d_call: TRBD1; v_call: TRBV19; clone_size: -; cdr3_aa: CASSLTPDRANGYTF; cdr3_nt: TGTGCCAGTAGCCTAACGCCGGACAGGGCAAATGGCTACACCTTC
j_call: TRBJ1-2; d_call: TRBD1; v_call: TRBV28; clone_size: -; cdr3_aa: CASTLQGVGGLDGYTF; cdr3_nt: TGTGCCAGCACCTTACAGGGGGTAGGGGGCTTGGATGGCTACACCTTC
j_call: TRBJ2-4; d_call: TRBD2; v_call: TRBV28; clone_size: -; cdr3_aa: CASSFPLRAGGSQLAKNIQYF; cdr3_nt: TGTGCCAGCAGTTTTCCTCTTCGAGCGGGAGGTAGTCAATTAGCCAAAAACATTCAGTACTTC
j_call: TRBJ1-2; d_call: -; v_call: TRBV10-3; clone_size: once; cdr3_aa: CAISGGPREDGGYTF; cdr3_nt: TGTGCCATCAGTGGTGGCCCCCGGGAGGATGGCGGCTACACCTTC
j_call: TRBJ2-7; d_call: -; v_call: TRBV7-2; clone_size: once; cdr3_aa: CASSFGAGAREQYF; cdr3_nt: TGTGCCAGCAGCTTCGGTGCAGGGGCTCGTGAGCAGTACTTC
j_call: TRBJ2-5; d_call: TRBD1; v_call: TRBV7-9; clone_size: -; cdr3_aa: CASSSFSRQGQETQYF; cdr3_nt: TGTGCCAGCAGTTCCTTTAGTCGACAGGGCCAAGAGACCCAGTACTTC
j_call: TRBJ2-3; d_call: -; v_call: TRBV29-1; clone_size: -; cdr3_aa: CSVEGLGLGASTDTQYF; cdr3_nt: TGCAGCGTTGAAGGCCTAGGTCTCGGAGCTAGCACAGATACGCAGTATTTT
j_call: TRBJ1-2; d_call: -; v_call: TRBV11-3; clone_size: -; cdr3_aa: CASSSRGGGNYGYTF; cdr3_nt: TGTGCCAGCAGCTCCCGGGGAGGGGGTAACTATGGCTACACCTTC
j_call: TRBJ2-3; d_call: -; v_call: TRBV19; clone_size: -; cdr3_aa: CASRMPGSDTQYF; cdr3_nt: TGTGCCAGCAGGATGCCAGGGTCAGATACGCAGTATTTT
j_call: TRBJ1-2; d_call: TRBD1; v_call: TRBV5-1; clone_size: once; cdr3_aa: CASSHRTGGGYGYTF; cdr3_nt: TGCGCCAGCAGCCACAGGACAGGGGGCGGTTATGGCTACACCTTC
j_call: TRBJ2-7; d_call: -; v_call: TRBV29-1; clone_size: -; cdr3_aa: CSASVADSYEQYF; cdr3_nt: TGCAGCGCATCGGTAGCGGACTCCTACGAGCAGTACTTC
j_call: TRBJ1-4; d_call: -; v_call: TRBV25-1; clone_size: -; cdr3_aa: CASSESGLNEKLFF; cdr3_nt: TGTGCCAGCAGTGAATCAGGGCTTAATGAAAAACTGTTTTTT
j_call: TRBJ2-7; d_call: -; v_call: TRBV6-6; clone_size: -; cdr3_aa: CASSYSPSAYYEQYF; cdr3_nt: TGTGCCAGCAGTTACTCGCCTAGCGCCTACTACGAGCAGTACTTC
j_call: TRBJ2-2; d_call: -; v_call: TRBV7-2; clone_size: -; cdr3_aa: CASSSQIVGGELFF; cdr3_nt: TGTGCCAGCAGCTCCCAAATAGTTGGTGGGGAGCTGTTTTTT
j_call: TRBJ2-7; d_call: TRBD1; v_call: TRBV5-5; clone_size: -; cdr3_aa: CASSPGTGLYEQYF; cdr3_nt: TGTGCCAGCAGCCCCGGGACAGGGCTCTACGAGCAGTACTTC
j_call: TRBJ1-5; d_call: TRBD1; v_call: TRBV7-8; clone_size: -; cdr3_aa: CASSPAGTANQPQHF; cdr3_nt: TGTGCCAGCAGCCCCGCCGGGACAGCTAATCAGCCCCAGCATTTT